Each of the 21 T cell receptor beta chains below was sequenced from the same sample in a study of cytomegalovirus exposure and HLA in healthy donors (dated by TCRdb to the late 2010s). The library was prepared using the immunoSEQ multiplex PCR assay. The multiplex PCR relied on a mix of 60 forward primers for TCR Vbeta segments and 13 reverse primers for TCR Jbeta segments. As stored in TCRdb, this immuneACCESS dataset retains in-frame rearrangements with V and J assigned. A fraction of the clones does not appear; measured against another copy, unresolved V genes explain less than half of the discrepancy, and the remainder lacks a known reason. Across this sample there are 130,000 or so clones, with roughly 88% seen only once. The ten largest clones capture roughly 0.53% of the sample. The sequencing sample was made of PBMCs. The origin of the receptors is a woman in her forties in good health and CMV-seronegative.

This chain connects TRBV7-6 to TRBJ2-1; TRBD2 matches at 13 bases. V lost 4 bases and J lost 9; bases outside the gene matches: 9. The germline V gene encodes CDR1 SGHVS and CDR2 FNYEAQ. This CDR3 is 16 amino acids long. CDR3 nucleotides: TGTGCCAGCAGCTCGGGACTAGCGGGAAAGGAGGGTGAGCAGTTCTTC. Protein sequence: CASSSGLAGKEGEQFF.

The V and J genes are TRBV7-9 and TRBJ2-3; D is possibly TRBD2 (5 bases). The CDR3 is 13 residues long. The germline gives CDR1 SEHNR, CDR2 FQNEAQ (reference sequence). Trimming pared 2 bases from V and 2 bases from J, leaving 5 bases between. The CDR3 DNA reads as TGTGCCAGCAGCTTACGGGACACAGATACGCAGTATTTT. Encoded protein: CASSLRDTDTQYF.

This clone appeared a single time. This chain joins TRBV23-1 and TRBJ2-1, with TRBD2 matching over 13 bases. TRBV23-1 is known as an ORF, though its function is uncertain. With 7 bases clipped from V and 7 bases from J, the junction kept 4 bases outside the gene matches. This CDR3 is 14 amino acids long. The CDR3 is CASKGTSGNNEQFF. Here the CDR3 DNA reads TGCGCCAGCAAAGGGACTAGCGGGAATAATGAGCAGTTCTTC.

As concerns this clone: The same CDR3 arises from other DNA sequences in this sample as well. The rearrangement links TRBV5-1 to TRBJ2-1, with D unresolved. Trimming removed 0 bases from V and 0 bases from J, with 7 bases in between. The germline CDR1 and CDR2 sequences are SGHRS and YFSETQ. This CDR3 region has 15 residues. CDR3 sequence (DNA): TGCGCCAGCAGCTTGGACAGAAGCTCCTACAATGAGCAGTTCTTC. Its protein product is CASSLDRSSYNEQFF. Filled out from reference TRBV5-1 and TRBJ2-1, the complete variable domain reads KAGVTQTPRYLIKTRGQQVTLSCSPISGHRSVSWYQQTPGQGLQFLFEYFSETQRNKGNFPGRFSGRQFSNSRSEMNVSTLELGDSALYLCASSLDRSSYNEQFFGPGTRLTVL.

This chain connects TRBV28 to TRBJ1-4; 8 positions agree with TRBD1. In germline, CDR1 is MDHEN, CDR2 SYDVKM. With 5 bases clipped from V and 3 bases from J, the junction kept 11 bases outside the gene matches. The CDR3 sequence is 17 residues long. CDR3 sequence: CASSRADREASNEKLFF. The CDR3 bases are TGTGCCAGCAGTCGGGCGGACAGGGAAGCCTCTAATGAAAAACTGTTTTTT.

The chain links TRBV7-9 to TRBJ2-7; D is ambiguous. V dropped 3 bases and J dropped 2 bases, with 11 bases sitting between them. The CDR3 has 14 residues. Germline values: CDR1 SEHNR, CDR2 FQNEAQ (reference sequence). DNA for the CDR3: TGTGCCAGCAGCTTCGAGGTAGGCCCCTACGAGCAGTACTTC. Encoded protein: CASSFEVGPYEQYF.

The J gene is TRBJ2-7, the V gene TRBV23-1; perhaps TRBD1 as D (6 bases). TRBV23-1 is marked as an open reading frame, function uncertain. The CDR3 has 13 amino acids. V lost 5 bases, J lost 9 bases, and 17 bases lay in between. The CDR3 loop reads CASSETGQRGQYF. Written as DNA, the CDR3 is TGCGCCAGCAGTGAAACAGGGCAGCGCGGGCAGTACTTC.

CDR3 sequence reads: CASSSSGSLTDTQYF. CDR3 DNA sequence: TGCGCCAGCAGCTCGAGCGGGAGCCTCACAGATACGCAGTATTTT. The V and J genes are TRBV5-1 and TRBJ2-3, with 8 bases that match TRBD2. Germline trimming cut 3 bases from V and 2 bases from J; bases unmatched to any gene: 5. CDR1 and CDR2 from the germline V gene are SGHRS and YFSETQ. This CDR3 is built from 15 residues.

The chain joins TRBV5-6 to TRBJ2-1, with 9 nucleotides matching TRBD2. With 4 bases clipped from V and 3 bases from J, the junction kept 5 bases outside the gene matches. The CDR3 is 15 amino acids. The germline V gene encodes CDR1 SGHDT and CDR2 YYEEEE. This chain's CDR3 is CASSTTSGFYNEQFF. In nucleotides, the CDR3 is TGTGCCAGCAGCACGACTAGCGGATTCTACAATGAGCAGTTCTTC.

The V gene is TRBV28, the J gene TRBJ1-5; D is perhaps TRBD1 (6 bases). CDR1 and CDR2 from the germline V gene are MDHEN and SYDVKM. V lost 6 bases and J 3 bases, leaving 12 bases between the germline ends. CDR3 length: 14 residues. CDR3: CASSWGTNNQPQHF. CDR3 DNA: TGTGCCAGCAGCTGGGGGACAAACAATCAGCCCCAGCATTTT.

This clone appeared a single time. The junction and the germline gene differ at one end; a read error may be behind it. The V and J genes are TRBV6-6 and TRBJ2-1, with 14 nucleotides matching TRBD2. Germline V gene lookup returns CDR1 MNHNY and CDR2 SVGAGI (reference sequence). The CDR3 loop spans 14 amino acids. The CDR3 here is CASSYSGLAGEALF. CDR3 bases: TGTGCCAGCAGTTACTCGGGACTAGCGGGAGAAGCCCTCTTC.

The J gene is TRBJ2-7, the V gene TRBV9; 10 nucleotides align to TRBD1. V lost 0 bases, J lost 4 bases, and 10 bases stayed unmatched. CDR3 length: 17 residues. Germline CDR1 reads SGDLS; CDR2 reads YYNGEE. CDR3 region: CASSVGAGTGVGYEQYF. The CDR3 coding sequence is TGTGCCAGCAGCGTAGGGGCCGGGACAGGGGTAGGTTACGAGCAGTACTTC.

V and J are TRBV2 and TRBJ2-1; 14 bases map to TRBD2. This CDR3 is 16 amino acids long. Losses at the gene ends were 4 bases for V and 7 bases for J; bases not matched to a gene: 6. Germline V gene lookup returns CDR1 SNHLY and CDR2 FYNNEI. CDR3 coding DNA: TGTGCCAGCAGTGGACTAGCGGGAGGGCCAGAGAATGAGCAGTTCTTC. Its protein product is CASSGLAGGPENEQFF. Full variable domain (outside the CDR3, taken from reference TRBV2 and TRBJ2-1): EPEVTQTPSHQVTQMGQEVILRCVPISNHLYFYWYRQILGQKVEFLVSFYNNEISEKSEIFDDQFSVERPDGSNFTLKIRSTKLEDSAMYFCASSGLAGGPENEQFFGPGTRLTVL.

This clone was seen a few times. The chain links TRBV5-8 to TRBJ1-2, with 10 bases that match TRBD1. Per the germline V gene, CDR1 is SGHTS and CDR2 is YDEGEE. The CDR3 is made up of 16 amino acids. Losses at the gene ends were 4 bases for V and 4 bases for J; bases not matched to a gene: 10. The CDR3 loop reads CASSQTTGGAAYGYTF. DNA of the CDR3: TGTGCCAGCAGCCAAACGACAGGGGGCGCCGCCTATGGCTACACCTTC.

The V call is TRBV27, the J call TRBJ2-1; 10 nucleotides agree with TRBD1. V was clipped by 6 bases and J by 7 bases; unmatched bases: 12. Germline V gene sequence: CDR1 MNHEY, CDR2 SMNVEV (reference sequence). CDR3 length: 16 residues. The CDR3 region has the DNA TGTGCCAGCAGGGGCACGGGACAGGGGTTGGGAAATGAGCAGTTCTTC. Protein: CASRGTGQGLGNEQFF.

This chain joins TRBV29-1 and TRBJ2-3; 9 positions agree with TRBD2. Trimming at V came to 6 bases and at J to 5 bases, leaving 6 bases not matched to a gene. CDR1 and CDR2 (germline): SQVTM, ANQGSEA. The CDR3 runs 13 residues. In DNA, the CDR3 is TGCAGCGTCCGGACTAGCGCGAGAGATACGCAGTATTTT. It is translated as CSVRTSARDTQYF.

CDR3 amino acids: CASSFLVAINNEQFF. In nucleotides, the CDR3 is TGTGCCAGCAGCTTTTTGGTAGCGATTAACAATGAGCAGTTCTTC. The chain employs TRBV7-9 and TRBJ2-1, with D perhaps matching TRBD2 (5 bases). The CDR3 runs to 15 residues. Deletions cut 3 bases from V and 5 bases from J, with 14 bases between. Looked up from germline, CDR1 is SEHNR and CDR2 is FQNEAQ (reference sequence).

The chain has TRBV7-6 and TRBJ2-1; TRBD2 aligns across 11 bases. This CDR3 is 16 amino acids long. With 5 bases clipped from V and 6 bases from J, the junction kept 9 bases outside the gene matches. The germline gives CDR1 SGHVS, CDR2 FNYEAQ. Here the CDR3 DNA reads TGTGCCAGCAGCCGGGAGGGGACTAGCGGTTTCAATGAGCAGTTCTTC. Protein sequence: CASSREGTSGFNEQFF.

The V gene is TRBV10-1, the J gene TRBJ1-1; tentatively, D is TRBD1 (5 bases). Germline V CDR1 and CDR2: WNHNN, SYGVQD (reference sequence). This CDR3 spans 14 amino acids. The V and J ends lost 4 bases and 6 bases respectively, with 15 bases between them. The CDR3 nucleotides are TGCGCCAGCAGTGGTACCGGGACTACCCCTGAAGCTTTCTTT. As protein: CASSGTGTTPEAFF.

This clone was seen more than once but under ten times. This CDR3 reads CSVGERFFYNEQFF. CDR3 DNA: TGCAGCGTTGGGGAGCGGTTTTTCTACAATGAGCAGTTCTTC. The chain couples TRBV29-1 to TRBJ2-1, with TRBD2 as a possible D gene (5 bases). Deletions cut 4 bases from V and 3 bases from J, with 13 bases between. The CDR3 has 14 residues. Germline V CDR1 and CDR2: SQVTM, ANQGSEA.

The chain joins TRBV28 to TRBJ2-5; a possible D gene is TRBD1 (5 bases). The ends were cut back, 7 bases at V and 3 bases at J, with 9 bases in the middle. CDR1 and CDR2 from the germline V gene are MDHEN and SYDVKM. The CDR3 contains 12 residues. The CDR3 region has the DNA TGTGCCAGCATGACAGTAAAAGAGACCCAGTACTTC. It is translated as CASMTVKETQYF. The variable domain in full, completed from reference TRBV28 and TRBJ2-5, reads DVKVTQSSRYLVKRTGEKVFLECVQDMDHENMFWYRQDPGLGLRLIYFSYDVKMKEKGDIPEGYSVSREKKERFSLILESASTNQTSMYLCASMTVKETQYFGPGTRLLVL.